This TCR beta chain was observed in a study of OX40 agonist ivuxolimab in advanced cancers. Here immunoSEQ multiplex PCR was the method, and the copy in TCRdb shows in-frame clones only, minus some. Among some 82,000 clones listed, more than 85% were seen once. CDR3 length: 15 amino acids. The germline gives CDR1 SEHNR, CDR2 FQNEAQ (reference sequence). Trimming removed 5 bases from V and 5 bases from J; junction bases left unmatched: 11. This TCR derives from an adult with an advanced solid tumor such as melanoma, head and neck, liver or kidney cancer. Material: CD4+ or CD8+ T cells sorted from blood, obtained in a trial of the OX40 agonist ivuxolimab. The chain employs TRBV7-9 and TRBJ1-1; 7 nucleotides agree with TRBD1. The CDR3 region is CASSPRQGRTTEAFF. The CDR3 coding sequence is TGTGCCAGCAGCCCCAGACAGGGTAGAACGACTGAAGCTTTCTTT.